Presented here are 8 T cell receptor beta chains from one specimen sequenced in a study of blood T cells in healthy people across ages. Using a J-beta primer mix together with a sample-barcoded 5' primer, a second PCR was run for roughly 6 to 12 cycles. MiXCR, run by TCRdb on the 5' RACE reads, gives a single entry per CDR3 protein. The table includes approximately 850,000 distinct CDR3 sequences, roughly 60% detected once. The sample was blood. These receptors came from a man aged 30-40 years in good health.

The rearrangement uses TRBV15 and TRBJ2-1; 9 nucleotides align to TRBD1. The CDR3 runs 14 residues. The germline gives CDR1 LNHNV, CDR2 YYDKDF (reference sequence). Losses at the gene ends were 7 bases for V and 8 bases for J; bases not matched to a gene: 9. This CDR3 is CATIDRGIGDEQFF. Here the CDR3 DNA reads TGTGCCACCATCGACAGGGGGATTGGAGATGAGCAGTTCTTC.

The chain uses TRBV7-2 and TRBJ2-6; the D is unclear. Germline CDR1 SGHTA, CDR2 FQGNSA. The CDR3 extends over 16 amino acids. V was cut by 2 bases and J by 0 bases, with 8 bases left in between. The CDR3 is CASSLNWDSGANVLTF. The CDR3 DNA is TGTGCCAGCAGCTTAAATTGGGACTCTGGGGCCAACGTCCTGACTTTC.

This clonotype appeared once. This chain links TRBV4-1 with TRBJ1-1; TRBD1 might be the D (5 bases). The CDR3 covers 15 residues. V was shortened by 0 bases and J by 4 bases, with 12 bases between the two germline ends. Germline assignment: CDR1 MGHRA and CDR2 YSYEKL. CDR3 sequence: CASSQESGLGTEAFF. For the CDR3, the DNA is TGCGCCAGCAGCCAAGAATCAGGGTTGGGCACTGAAGCTTTCTTT.

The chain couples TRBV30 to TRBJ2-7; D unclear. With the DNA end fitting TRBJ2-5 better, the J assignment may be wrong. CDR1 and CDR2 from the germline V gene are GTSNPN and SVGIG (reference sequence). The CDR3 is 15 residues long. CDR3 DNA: TGTGCCTGGAGAGATTGGGCCCATAGGGTGGGGACCCAGTACTTC. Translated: CAWRDWAHRVGTQYF.

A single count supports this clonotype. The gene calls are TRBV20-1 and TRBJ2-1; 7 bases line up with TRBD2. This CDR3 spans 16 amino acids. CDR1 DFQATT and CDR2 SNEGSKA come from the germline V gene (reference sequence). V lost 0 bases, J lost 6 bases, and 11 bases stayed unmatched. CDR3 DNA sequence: TGCAGTGCTAGAGATTTGGGGGGGAGGCGTCCCAATGAGCAGTTCTTC. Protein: CSARDLGGRRPNEQFF.

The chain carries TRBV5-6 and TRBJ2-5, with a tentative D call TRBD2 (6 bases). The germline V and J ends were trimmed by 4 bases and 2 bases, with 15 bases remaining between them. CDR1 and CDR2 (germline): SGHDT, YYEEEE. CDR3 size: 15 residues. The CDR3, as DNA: TGTGCCAGCAGCGGGACTGTAGCGGCACAAGAGACCCAGTACTTC. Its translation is CASSGTVAAQETQYF.

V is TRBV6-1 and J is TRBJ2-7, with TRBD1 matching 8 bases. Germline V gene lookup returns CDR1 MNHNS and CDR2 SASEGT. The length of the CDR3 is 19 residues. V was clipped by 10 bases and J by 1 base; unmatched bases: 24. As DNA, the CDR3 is TGTGCCACCATTCCCTACGTGGTGTTTTGGGACAGGAGGTCCTACGAGCAGTACTTC. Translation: CATIPYVVFWDRRSYEQYF.

CDR3 in amino acids: CASRRAGDATTSYEQYF. The CDR3 nucleotides read TGTGCCAGCAGAAGGGCAGGGGACGCCACTACTTCCTACGAGCAGTACTTC. The chain uses TRBV27 and TRBJ2-1; tentative D call: TRBD1 (6 bases). The DNA matches TRBJ2-7 better at its end, which makes the J call doubtful. The CDR3 is made up of 17 amino acids. CDR1 is MNHEY, CDR2 SMNVEV, per germline (reference sequence).